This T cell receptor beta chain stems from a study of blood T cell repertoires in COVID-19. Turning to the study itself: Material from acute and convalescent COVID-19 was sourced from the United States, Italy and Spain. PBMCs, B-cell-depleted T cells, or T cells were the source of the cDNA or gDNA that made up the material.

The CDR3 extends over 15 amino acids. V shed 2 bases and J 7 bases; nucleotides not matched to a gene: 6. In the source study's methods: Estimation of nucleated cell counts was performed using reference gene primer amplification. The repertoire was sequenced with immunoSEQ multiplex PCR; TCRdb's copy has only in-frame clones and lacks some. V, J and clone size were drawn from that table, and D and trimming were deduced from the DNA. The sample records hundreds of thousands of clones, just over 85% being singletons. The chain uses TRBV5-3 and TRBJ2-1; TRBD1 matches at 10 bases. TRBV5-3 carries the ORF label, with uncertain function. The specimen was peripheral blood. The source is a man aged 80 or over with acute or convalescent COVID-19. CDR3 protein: CARSFGQGGWNEQFF. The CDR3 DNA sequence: TGTGCCAGAAGCTTCGGACAGGGGGGTTGGAATGAGCAGTTCTTC.